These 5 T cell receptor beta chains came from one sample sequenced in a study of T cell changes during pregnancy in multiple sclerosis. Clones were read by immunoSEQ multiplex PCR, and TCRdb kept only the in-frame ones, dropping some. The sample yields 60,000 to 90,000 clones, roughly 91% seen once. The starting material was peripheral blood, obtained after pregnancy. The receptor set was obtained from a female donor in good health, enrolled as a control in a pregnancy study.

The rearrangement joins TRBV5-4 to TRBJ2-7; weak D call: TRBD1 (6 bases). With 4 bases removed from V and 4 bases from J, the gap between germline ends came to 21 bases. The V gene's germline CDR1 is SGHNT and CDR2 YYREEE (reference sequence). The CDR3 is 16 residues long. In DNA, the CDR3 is TGTGCCAGCAGCACCGGACAGACGAGGCCACGATACGAGCAGTACTTC. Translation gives CASSTGQTRPRYEQYF. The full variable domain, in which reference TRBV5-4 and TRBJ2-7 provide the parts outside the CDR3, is ETGVTQSPTHLIKTRGQQVTLRCSSQSGHNTVSWYQQALGQGPQFIFQYYREEENGRGNFPPRFSGLQFPNYSSELNVNALELDDSALYLCASSTGQTRPRYEQYFGPGTRLTVT.

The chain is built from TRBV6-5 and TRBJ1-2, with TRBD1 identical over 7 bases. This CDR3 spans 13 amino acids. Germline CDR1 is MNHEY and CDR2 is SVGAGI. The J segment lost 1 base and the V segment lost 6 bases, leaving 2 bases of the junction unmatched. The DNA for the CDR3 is TGTGCCAGCAGGGCAGGGGGTAACTATGGCTACACCTTC. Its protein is CASRAGGNYGYTF.

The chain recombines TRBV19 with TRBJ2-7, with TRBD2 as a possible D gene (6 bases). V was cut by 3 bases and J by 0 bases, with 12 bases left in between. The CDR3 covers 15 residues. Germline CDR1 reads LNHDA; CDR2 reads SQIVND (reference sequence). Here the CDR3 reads CASSIRNSGSYEQYF. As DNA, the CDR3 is TGTGCCAGTAGTATTCGTAATAGCGGCTCCTACGAGCAGTACTTC.

For the CDR3, the DNA is TGTGCCAGCAGGGCTGAATCGGGAGAGCAGTTCTTC. Encoded protein: CASRAESGEQFF. V and J are TRBV9 and TRBJ2-1; D may be TRBD2 (5 bases). CDR3 length: 12 residues. V gave up 5 bases and J gave up 10 bases, with 13 bases separating them. From germline, CDR1 is SGDLS and CDR2 YYNGEE.

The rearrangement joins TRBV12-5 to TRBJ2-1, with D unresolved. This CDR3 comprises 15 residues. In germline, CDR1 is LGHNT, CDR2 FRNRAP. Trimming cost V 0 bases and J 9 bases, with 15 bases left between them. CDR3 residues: CASGLVLTPMGEQFF. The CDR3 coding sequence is TGTGCTAGTGGTTTGGTACTAACGCCCATGGGTGAGCAGTTCTTC.